This TCR beta chain is from a study of CD8 T cells in ankylosing spondylitis. Points from the study as a whole: Disease-linked clones reportedly concentrated significantly in matched ankylosing spondylitis synovial fluid.

This clonotype was recorded at least ten times. Its target is unknown. Quantitative 5'-RACE with molecular barcodes produced the TCR beta libraries. TCRdb re-analysed the 5' RACE reads in MiXCR, keeping a single row per CDR3 protein. The table has about 42,000 distinct CDR3 sequences, 4% seen once; the top ten hold over 3%. Trimming cost V 1 base and J 4 bases, with 5 bases left between them. Germline-derived CDR1 and CDR2 are SGDLS and YYNGEE. The CDR3 extends over 13 amino acids. Sequencing was carried out using blood, either unsorted or a sorted T cell fraction (not recorded which). This clonotype was sampled from a female donor with ankylosing spondylitis or in good health (not recorded which). This sequence joins TRBV9 and TRBJ2-2; D not resolved. The CDR3 loop reads CASSVSSTGELFF. Written as DNA, the CDR3 is TGTGCCAGCAGCGTAAGCTCCACCGGGGAGCTGTTTTTT.